Sequencing of this TCR beta chain was carried out in a study of human T cells and chemical hapten exposure. Study information: Mainly, slight library volume differences in the pool made TCR yields vary.

The study used a library that attached unique molecular identifiers to individual cDNA molecules. TCRdb reprocessed the 5' RACE reads with MiXCR, giving one entry per CDR3 protein. The sample yields some 78,000 distinct CDR3 sequences, approximately 7.7% seen once. This clonotype was seen a few times. Someone pulled total RNA out of unfractionated whole blood. CDR1 and CDR2 (germline): MNHEY, SVGAGI. The CDR3 is 14 amino acids. V trimming: 6 bases; J trimming: 7 bases; junction bases outside the gene matches: 6. This chain uses TRBV6-5 with TRBJ2-1, with 10 bases aligning to TRBD1. The clonotype comes from a male donor in good health. CDR3 sequence: CASSLDRGKNEQFF. DNA for the CDR3: TGTGCCAGCAGCCTGGACAGGGGGAAGAATGAGCAGTTCTTC.